This T cell receptor beta chain was sequenced during a study of T cell repertoires in aging, cancer and after chemotherapy. Study in general: The whole study produced a dataset of millions of TCR reads.

Peripheral blood genomic DNA, not sorted cells or RNA, was the template. Multiplex touch-down PCR with TRB-A/B primers amplified rearranged V-D-J TRB sequences. TCRdb redid the calling of the multiplex PCR reads with MiXCR, one entry per CDR3 protein. The table lists some 10,000 distinct CDR3 sequences, about 31% of them singletons. Relative to its sample, this clonotype is medium-sized. The antigen is undetermined. Trimming cost V 7 bases and J 4 bases, with 10 bases left between them. The CDR3 has 13 amino acids. In germline, CDR1 is MNHEY, CDR2 SVGAGI. Points from the study as a whole: Age-matched healthy donors had significantly more diverse, less clonal blood TCR repertoires than untreated cancer patients. Across the chemotherapy interval, each cancer cohort showed higher median generation probability, suggesting thymic rebound.

The TCR sequence derives from a human donor in good health. The sequenced sample consisted of blood. The chain links TRBV6-5 to TRBJ2-2; no firm D call. The CDR3 is CASTLTGTGELFF. The CDR3 nucleotides are TGTGCCAGCACCCTGACCGGCACCGGGGAGCTGTTTTTT.